This TCR beta chain was observed in a study of cytomegalovirus exposure and HLA in healthy donors. Looking at the study overall: Ancestry clustering placed 81% of under 450 genotyped donors in the Caucasian-associated cluster. Study results and limitations: Later on, a genetic analysis was performed. It linked a missense variant in DCLRE1C with V- and J-gene trimming of TCR beta. About 87% or about 30% of the time was how often most TCR beta V segments were productive, according to an earlier analysis. A few of the chains that were CMV-associated were confirmed in vitro to be specific for CMV antigens.

This CDR3 has 14 amino acids. Trimming took off 1 base at V and 5 bases at J, with 11 bases between the two ends. CDR1 and CDR2 from the germline V gene are LGHNT and FRNRAP. This clone has a handful of counts. Its antigen is not identified. The study ran its PCR with 60 Vbeta and 13 Jbeta primers. The protocol was immunoSEQ multiplex PCR, while the TCRdb copy is restricted to in-frame clones and leaves out a portion. This table holds roughly 180,000 clones, roughly 75% found once. Sequencing was done on a sample of PBMCs. The rearrangement uses TRBV12-5 and TRBJ1-1; D ambiguous. This sequence was found in a female donor in good health and CMV-seronegative. CDR3 DNA: TGTGCTAGTGGTTTGGGATCGGGGATTACTGAAGCTTTCTTT. This codes for CASGLGSGITEAFF.